The next 5 T cell receptor beta chains were all read from a single sample in a study of T cells in Graves' hyperthyroidism and ophthalmopathy. From RNA transcripts, TCR beta CDR3 regions were amplified. First-round RT-PCR of the TCR CDR3 relied on the HTBI primer set. TCRdb independently ran MiXCR on the multiplex PCR reads; one entry per CDR3 protein. The repertoire holds hundreds of thousands of distinct CDR3 sequences, with roughly 15% as singletons. Sequencing was performed on blood. The receptor source for this set is a woman aged 18-35 years with Graves' hyperthyroidism.

At least ten counts were recorded for this clonotype. The chain employs TRBV7-2 and TRBJ2-5, with TRBD2 as a possible D gene (7 bases). In germline, CDR1 is SGHTA, CDR2 FQGNSA. This CDR3 is 14 amino acids long. With 2 bases removed from V and 5 bases from J, the gap between germline ends came to 12 bases. The CDR3 nucleotides are TGTGCCAGCAGCTTATGGGGGGGCGGGGAGACCCAGTACTTC. It specifies CASSLWGGGETQYF.

This clonotype was seen only a few times. J is TRBJ2-7 and V is TRBV10-3; D is ambiguous. The length of the CDR3 is 12 residues. V was pared by 6 bases and J by 0 bases, with 6 bases between. Germline V lookup: CDR1 ENHRY, CDR2 SYGVKD. The CDR3 loop reads CAISLSSYEQYF. CDR3 nucleotide sequence: TGTGCCATCAGCTTAAGCTCCTACGAGCAGTACTTC.

The V call is TRBV12-3 or TRBV12-4, the J call TRBJ2-1; 7 nucleotides line up with TRBD2. This CDR3 has 18 residues. V gave up 4 bases and J gave up 2 bases; unmatched junction bases: 14. CDR3 in DNA: TGTGCCAGCAGTTACTCCCGCGGGAGCCTGGGAACCTACAATGAGCAGTTCTTC. It encodes CASSYSRGSLGTYNEQFF.

The rearrangement joins TRBV27 to TRBJ1-3, with D unresolved. V lost 8 bases, J lost 4 bases, and 9 bases lay in between. The V gene's germline CDR1 is MNHEY and CDR2 SMNVEV (reference sequence). The CDR3 covers 12 residues. The DNA of the CDR3 is TGTGCCAGCCGTGGAGTGGGAAACACCATATATTTT. Protein sequence: CASRGVGNTIYF.

This clonotype was seen more than once but under ten times. V is TRBV7-8 and J is TRBJ2-2; a weak D match, TRBD1 (5 bases). Germline V CDR1 and CDR2: SGHVS, FQNEAQ. The CDR3 runs 16 residues. With 5 bases removed from V and 0 bases from J, the gap between germline ends came to 13 bases. The CDR3 DNA reads TGTGCCAGCAGCCTGCGACAGCATACGAACACCGGGGAGCTGTTTTTT. Amino acid sequence: CASSLRQHTNTGELFF.